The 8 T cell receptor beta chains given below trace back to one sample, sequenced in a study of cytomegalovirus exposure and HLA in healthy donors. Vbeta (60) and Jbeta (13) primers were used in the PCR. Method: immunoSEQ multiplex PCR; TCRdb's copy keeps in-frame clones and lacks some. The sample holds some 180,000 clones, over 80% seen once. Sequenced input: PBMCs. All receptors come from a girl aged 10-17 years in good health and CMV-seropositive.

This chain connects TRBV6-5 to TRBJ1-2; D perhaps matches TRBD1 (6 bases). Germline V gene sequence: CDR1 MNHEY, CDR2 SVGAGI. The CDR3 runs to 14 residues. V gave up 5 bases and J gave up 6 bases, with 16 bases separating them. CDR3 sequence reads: CASSRGGGRHGYTF. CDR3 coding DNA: TGTGCCAGCAGTCGAGGGGGGGGGCGGCATGGCTACACCTTC.

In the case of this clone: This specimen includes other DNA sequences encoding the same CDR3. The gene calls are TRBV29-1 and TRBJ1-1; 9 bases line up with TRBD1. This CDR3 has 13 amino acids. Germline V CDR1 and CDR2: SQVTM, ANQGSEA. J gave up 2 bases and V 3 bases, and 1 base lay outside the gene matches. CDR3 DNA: TGCAGCGTTGAGGGACAGGGTAACACTGAAGCTTTCTTT. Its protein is CSVEGQGNTEAFF.

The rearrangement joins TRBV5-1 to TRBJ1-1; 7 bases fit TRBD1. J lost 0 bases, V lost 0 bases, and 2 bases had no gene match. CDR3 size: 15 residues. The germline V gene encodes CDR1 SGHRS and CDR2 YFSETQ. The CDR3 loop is CASSLGQGLNTEAFF. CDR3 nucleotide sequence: TGCGCCAGCAGCTTGGGACAGGGCTTGAACACTGAAGCTTTCTTT.

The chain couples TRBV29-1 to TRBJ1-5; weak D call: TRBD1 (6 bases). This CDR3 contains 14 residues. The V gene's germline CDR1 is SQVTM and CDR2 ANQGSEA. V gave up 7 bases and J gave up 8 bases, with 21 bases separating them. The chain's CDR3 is CSAGGASGDKPQHF. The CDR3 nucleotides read TGCAGCGCCGGGGGGGCCTCAGGGGACAAGCCCCAGCATTTT.

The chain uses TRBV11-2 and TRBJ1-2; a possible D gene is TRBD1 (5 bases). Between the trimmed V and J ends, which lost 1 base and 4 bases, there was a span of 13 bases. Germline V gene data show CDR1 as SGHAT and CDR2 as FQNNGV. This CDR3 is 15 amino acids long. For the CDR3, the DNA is TGTGCCAGCAGCTTAGCCCCGACAGACTTCTATGGCTACACCTTC. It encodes CASSLAPTDFYGYTF.

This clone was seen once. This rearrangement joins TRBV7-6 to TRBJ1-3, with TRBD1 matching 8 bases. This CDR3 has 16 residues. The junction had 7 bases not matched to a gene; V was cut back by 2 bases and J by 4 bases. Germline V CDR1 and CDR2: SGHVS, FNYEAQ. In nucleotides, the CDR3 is TGTGCCAGCAGCTTACTAGCCAGGGGGCCAGGAAACACCATATATTTT. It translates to CASSLLARGPGNTIYF.

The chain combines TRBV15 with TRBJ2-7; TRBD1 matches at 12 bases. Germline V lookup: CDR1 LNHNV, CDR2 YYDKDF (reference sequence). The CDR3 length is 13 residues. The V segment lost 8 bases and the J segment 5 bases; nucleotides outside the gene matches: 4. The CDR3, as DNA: TGTGCCACCGGGGGACAGGGGGCCCACGAGCAGTACTTC. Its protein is CATGGQGAHEQYF. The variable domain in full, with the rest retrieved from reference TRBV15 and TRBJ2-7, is DAMVIQNPRYQVTQFGKPVTLSCSQTLNHNVMYWYQQKSSQAPKLLFHYYDKDFNNEADTPDNFQSRRPNTSFCFLDIRSPGLGDTAMYLCATGGQGAHEQYFGPGTRLTVT.

The CDR3 spells CASSARGDQPQHF. The CDR3 coding sequence is TGTGCCAGCAGTGCCAGGGGTGATCAGCCCCAGCATTTT. J is TRBJ1-5 and V is TRBV6-1; the D gene is possibly TRBD1 (6 bases). V was shortened by 4 bases and J by 5 bases, with 9 bases between the two germline ends. The germline CDR1 and CDR2 sequences are MNHNS and SASEGT. The CDR3 spans 13 residues.